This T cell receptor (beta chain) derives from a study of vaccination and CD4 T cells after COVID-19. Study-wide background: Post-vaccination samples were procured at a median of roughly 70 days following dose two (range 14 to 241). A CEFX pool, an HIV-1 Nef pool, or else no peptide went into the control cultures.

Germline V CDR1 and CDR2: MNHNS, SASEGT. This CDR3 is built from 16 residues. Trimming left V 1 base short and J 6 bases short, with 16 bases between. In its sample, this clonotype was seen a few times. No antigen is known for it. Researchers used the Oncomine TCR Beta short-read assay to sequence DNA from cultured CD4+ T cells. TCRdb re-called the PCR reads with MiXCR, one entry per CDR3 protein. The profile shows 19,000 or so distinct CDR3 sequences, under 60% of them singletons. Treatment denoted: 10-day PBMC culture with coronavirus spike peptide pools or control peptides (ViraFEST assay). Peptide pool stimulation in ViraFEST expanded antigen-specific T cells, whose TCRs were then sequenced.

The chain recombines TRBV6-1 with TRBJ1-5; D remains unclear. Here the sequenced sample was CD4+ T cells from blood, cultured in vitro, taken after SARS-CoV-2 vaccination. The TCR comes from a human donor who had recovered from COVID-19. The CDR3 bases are TGTGCCAGCAGTGAAGAATCCCCAGGCGCCGGTCAGCCCCAGCATTTT. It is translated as CASSEESPGAGQPQHF.